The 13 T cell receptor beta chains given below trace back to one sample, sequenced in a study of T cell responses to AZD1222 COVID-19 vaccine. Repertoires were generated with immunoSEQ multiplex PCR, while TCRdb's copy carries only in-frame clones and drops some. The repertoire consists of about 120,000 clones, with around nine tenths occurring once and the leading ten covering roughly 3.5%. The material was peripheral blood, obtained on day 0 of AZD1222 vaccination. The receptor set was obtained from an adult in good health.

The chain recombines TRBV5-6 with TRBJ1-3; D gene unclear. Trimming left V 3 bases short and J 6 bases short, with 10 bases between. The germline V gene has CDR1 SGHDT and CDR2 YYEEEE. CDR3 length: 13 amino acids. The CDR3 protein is CASSSHGQNTIYF. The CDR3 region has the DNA TGTGCCAGCAGCTCCCATGGGCAAAACACCATATATTTT.

The CDR3 nucleotides are TGTGCCAGCACTTCTCGGGCAGGGACTAACTATGGCTACACCTTC. Protein sequence: CASTSRAGTNYGYTF. This sequence joins TRBV2 and TRBJ1-2; maybe TRBD1 (5 bases). This CDR3 has 15 amino acids. CDR1 and CDR2 (germline): SNHLY, FYNNEI. V lost 7 bases, J lost 0 bases, and 15 bases lay in between.

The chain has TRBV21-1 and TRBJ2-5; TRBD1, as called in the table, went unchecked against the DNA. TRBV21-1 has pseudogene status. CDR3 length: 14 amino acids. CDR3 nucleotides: TGTGCCAGCAGCAAAGCAGGACAGCAAGAGACCCAGTACTTC. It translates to CASSKAGQQETQYF.

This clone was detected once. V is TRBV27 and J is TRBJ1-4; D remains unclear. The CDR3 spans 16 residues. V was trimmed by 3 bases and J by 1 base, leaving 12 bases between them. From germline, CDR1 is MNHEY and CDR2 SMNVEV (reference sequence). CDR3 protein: CASSFDPYGTNEKLFF. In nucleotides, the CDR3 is TGTGCCAGCAGTTTCGATCCCTATGGAACTAATGAAAAACTGTTTTTT.

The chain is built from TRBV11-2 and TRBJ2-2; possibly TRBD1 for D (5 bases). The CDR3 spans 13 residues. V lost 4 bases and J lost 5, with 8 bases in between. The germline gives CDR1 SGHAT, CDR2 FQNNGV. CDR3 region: CASSSRVTGELFF. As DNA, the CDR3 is TGTGCCAGCAGCTCCAGGGTAACCGGGGAGCTGTTTTTT.

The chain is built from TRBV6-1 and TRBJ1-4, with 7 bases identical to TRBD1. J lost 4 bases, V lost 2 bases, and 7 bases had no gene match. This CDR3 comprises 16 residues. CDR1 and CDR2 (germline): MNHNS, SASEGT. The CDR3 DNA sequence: TGTGCCAGCAGTGAATACGACAGGGCTAGTAATGAAAAACTGTTTTTT. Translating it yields CASSEYDRASNEKLFF.

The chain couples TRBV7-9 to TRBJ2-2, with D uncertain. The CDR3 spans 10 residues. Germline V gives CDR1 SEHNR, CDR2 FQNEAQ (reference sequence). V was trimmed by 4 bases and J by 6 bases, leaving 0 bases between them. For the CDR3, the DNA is TGTGCCAGCAGCTCCGGGGAGCTGTTTTTT. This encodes CASSSGELFF.

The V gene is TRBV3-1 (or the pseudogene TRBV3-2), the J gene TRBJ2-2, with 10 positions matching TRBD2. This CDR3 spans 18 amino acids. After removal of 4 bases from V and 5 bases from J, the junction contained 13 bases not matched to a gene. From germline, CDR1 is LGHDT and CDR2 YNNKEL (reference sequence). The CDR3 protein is CASSPGRGAGGITGELFF. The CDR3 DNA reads TGTGCCAGCAGCCCTGGGCGAGGAGCGGGGGGGATTACCGGGGAGCTGTTTTTT.

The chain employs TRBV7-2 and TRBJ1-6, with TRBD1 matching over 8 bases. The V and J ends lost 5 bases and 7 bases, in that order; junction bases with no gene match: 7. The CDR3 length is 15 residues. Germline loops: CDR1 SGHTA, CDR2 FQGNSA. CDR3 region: CASSTMGQANSPLHF. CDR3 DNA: TGTGCCAGCAGCACCATGGGACAGGCAAATTCACCCCTCCACTTT.

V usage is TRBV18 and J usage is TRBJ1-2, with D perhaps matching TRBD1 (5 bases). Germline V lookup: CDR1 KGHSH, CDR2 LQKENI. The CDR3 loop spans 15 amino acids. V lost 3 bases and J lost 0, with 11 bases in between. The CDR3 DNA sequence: TGTGCCAGCTCACCCGGGGAGGGGACTAACTATGGCTACACCTTC. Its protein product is CASSPGEGTNYGYTF.

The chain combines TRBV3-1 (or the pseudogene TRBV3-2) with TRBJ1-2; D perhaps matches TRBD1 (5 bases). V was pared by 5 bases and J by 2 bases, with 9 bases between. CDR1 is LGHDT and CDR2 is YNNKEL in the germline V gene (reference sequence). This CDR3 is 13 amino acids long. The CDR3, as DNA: TGTGCCAGCAGCGGGACGCTGAACTATGGCTACACCTTC. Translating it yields CASSGTLNYGYTF.

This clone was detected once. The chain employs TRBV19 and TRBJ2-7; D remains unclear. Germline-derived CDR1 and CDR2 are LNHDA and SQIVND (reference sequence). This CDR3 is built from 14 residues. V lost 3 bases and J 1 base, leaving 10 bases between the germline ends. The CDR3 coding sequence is TGTGCCAGTAGTATCCAGCAGGATTCCTACGAGCAGTACTTC. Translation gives CASSIQQDSYEQYF.

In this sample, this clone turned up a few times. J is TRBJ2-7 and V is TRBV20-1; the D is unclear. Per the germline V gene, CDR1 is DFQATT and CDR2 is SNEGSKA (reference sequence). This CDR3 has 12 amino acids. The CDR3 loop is CSASPDDYEQYF. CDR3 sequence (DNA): TGCAGCGCCAGTCCCGATGATTACGAGCAGTACTTC.